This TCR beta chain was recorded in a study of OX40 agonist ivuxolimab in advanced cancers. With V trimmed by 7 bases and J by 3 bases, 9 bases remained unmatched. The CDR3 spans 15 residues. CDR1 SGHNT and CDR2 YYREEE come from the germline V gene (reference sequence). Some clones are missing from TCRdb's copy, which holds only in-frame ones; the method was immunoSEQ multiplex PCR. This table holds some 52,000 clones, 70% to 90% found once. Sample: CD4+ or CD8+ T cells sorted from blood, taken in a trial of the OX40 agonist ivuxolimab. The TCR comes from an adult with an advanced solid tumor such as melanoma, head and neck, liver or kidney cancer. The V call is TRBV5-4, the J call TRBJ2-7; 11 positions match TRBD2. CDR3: CASYTTGTSGYEQYF. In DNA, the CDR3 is TGTGCCAGCTACACGACCGGGACTAGCGGCTACGAGCAGTACTTC.